This TCR beta chain was recorded in a study of a mutant IDH1 vaccine in newly diagnosed glioma. Across the study: The sex distribution of treated patients was about 62% male and about 38% female, with a mean age of 40.4 years. Patients arrived already treated with radiotherapy, temozolomide, or both, most having had both.

The CDR3 loop spans 16 amino acids. Deletions cut 0 bases from V and 4 bases from J, with 14 bases between. The germline V gene has CDR1 WNHNN and CDR2 SYGVQD (reference sequence). Notes on this clone: Its antigen is still unknown.

Profiled with immunoSEQ multiplex PCR; TCRdb holds only in-frame clones, not every one. The table has roughly 30,000 clones, 70% to 90% seen once. The time point denotes: week 23, last vaccination. Vaccinated patients received 300 ug of mutant IDH1 20-mer peptide per dose, with topical imiquimod. Study-wide results and caveats: The study observed vaccine-induced immune responses in roughly 93% of patients.

The receptor was isolated from a man in his forties with glioma. V gene TRBV10-1 combines with J gene TRBJ2-3; D not certain. This material consisted of PBMCs, taken from a glioma patient whose treatment included an IDH1 peptide vaccine. This chain's CDR3 is CASSESGGLPADTQYF. CDR3 sequence (DNA): TGCGCCAGCAGTGAGTCGGGTGGGCTGCCCGCAGATACGCAGTATTTT.